The present T cell receptor (beta chain) was sequenced within a study of T cells in women clearing cervical HPV infection. In the study overall: No precancer developed; the control's incident HPV16 infection cleared within 12 months.

Germline V gene data show CDR1 as KGHSH and CDR2 as LQKENI. The CDR3 runs to 17 residues. Deletions cut 3 bases from V and 3 bases from J, with 20 bases between. Using immunoSEQ multiplex PCR, the repertoire was profiled, and TCRdb retains in-frame clones only, with some absent. The data show 25,000 to 35,000 clones, and the top ten clones hold 20% to 25%. Findings and caveats of the study: Cases carried less TRBV6-7 than controls: about 0.1% versus 0.15%. Each sample's T-cell count was unknown, possibly confounding richness. Richness plus V gene abundances separated cases from controls with AUC about 0.8.

About this clone: Its specificity is not known. The sequence runs out 3 residues before the end of the CDR3; the remainder is reconstructed from the germline J gene.

Sequencing was performed on blood buffy coat. V gene TRBV18 combines with J gene TRBJ1-1, with a tentative D call TRBD1 (5 bases). This TCR was recovered from a woman between 18 and 70 years old with a cervical HPV16 infection that either progressed to CIN3+ or cleared (not recorded which). CDR3 DNA (partial): TGTGCCAGCTCACCTTTTCCTGTCCAGGGAGGTTACACTGAA. Amino acids: CASSPFPVQGGYTE. In full, the CDR3 is CASSPFPVQGGYTEAFF.